Presented here are 14 T cell receptor beta chains from one specimen sequenced in a study of T cells in Graves' hyperthyroidism and ophthalmopathy. Amplification yielded TCR beta CDR3 regions, with RNA transcripts as the source. HTBI primers drove first-round RT-PCR of the TCR CDR3. TCRdb reprocessed the multiplex PCR reads via MiXCR and lists one record per CDR3 protein. Here the sample spans approximately 600,000 distinct CDR3 sequences, around 20% being singletons. The specimen was blood. Receptors were obtained from a man aged 30-40 years with Graves' ophthalmopathy.

This clonotype came up many times. V usage is TRBV12-3 or TRBV12-4 and J usage is TRBJ2-7; D might be TRBD2 (6 bases). V was cut by 8 bases and J by 0 bases, with 17 bases left in between. The CDR3 is made up of 15 amino acids. CDR3 in amino acids: CASGASGGGSYEQYF. The CDR3 DNA follows: TGTGCCAGCGGCGCCTCCGGGGGTGGCTCCTACGAGCAGTACTTC.

The table lists this clonotype with many counts. The chain uses TRBV2 and TRBJ1-2; no firm D call. Germline CDR1 SNHLY, CDR2 FYNNEI. The length of the CDR3 is 14 residues. Trimming took off 2 bases at V and 3 bases at J, with 10 bases between the two ends. This chain's CDR3 is CASSERQNHYGYTF. The CDR3 nucleotides read TGTGCCAGCAGTGAAAGGCAGAACCACTATGGCTACACCTTC.

This clonotype was seen repeatedly, ten times or more. The gene calls are TRBV2 and TRBJ2-1; TRBD1 matches at 9 bases. Germline V gene data show CDR1 as SNHLY and CDR2 as FYNNEI. The ends lost 4 bases at V and 8 bases at J; junction bases unmatched: 0. CDR3 size: 12 residues. The CDR3 loop reads CASSGQGDEQFF. The CDR3 nucleotides read TGTGCCAGCAGTGGACAGGGGGATGAGCAGTTCTTC.

The CDR3 DNA is TGTGCCAGCAGAGCGTACTCCGGGACCGCTATAATGAACACTGAAGCTTTCTTT. Translating gives CASRAYSGTAIMNTEAFF. The genes are TRBV6-1 and TRBJ1-1; tentative D call: TRBD1 (5 bases). The CDR3 covers 18 residues. V was pared by 6 bases and J by 0 bases, with 23 bases between. The germline V gene encodes CDR1 MNHNS and CDR2 SASEGT.

In the case of this clonotype: With a much larger clone just one base away, this may be a read error. The chain couples TRBV15 to TRBJ1-5; D not resolved. The CDR3 has 16 residues. CDR1 is LNHNV, CDR2 YYDKDF, per germline (reference sequence). DNA for the CDR3: TGTGCCACCAGCAGAGTAACGGCTTATAGCGATCAGCCCCAGCATTTT. Its protein is CATSRVTAYSDQPQHF. Looking up the rest from reference TRBV15 and TRBJ1-5 gives the full variable domain: DAMVIQNPRYQVTQFGKPVTLSCSQTLNHNVMYWYQQKSSQAPKLLFHYYDKDFNNEADTPDNFQSRRPNTSFCFLDIRSPGLGDTAMYLCATSRVTAYSDQPQHFGDGTRLSIL.

The V gene is TRBV9, the J gene TRBJ2-2, with 9 bases aligning to TRBD1. CDR3 length: 16 amino acids. CDR1 and CDR2 (germline): SGDLS, YYNGEE. Trimming at V came to 3 bases and at J to 5 bases, leaving 8 bases not matched to a gene. The CDR3, as DNA: TGTGCCAGCAGCGGGCCGGGACAGGGAAGAACCGGGGAGCTGTTTTTT. Translation gives CASSGPGQGRTGELFF. Using reference TRBV9 and TRBJ2-2 for the parts outside the CDR3, the full variable domain is DSGVTQTPKHLITATGQRVTLRCSPRSGDLSVYWYQQSLDQGLQFLIQYYNGEERAKGNILERFSAQQFPDLHSELNLSSLELGDSALYFCASSGPGQGRTGELFFGEGSRLTVL.

This clonotype has a count of ten or more. The gene calls are TRBV12-3 or TRBV12-4 and TRBJ2-7; 10 bases line up with TRBD2. The CDR3 covers 15 residues. After removal of 2 bases from V and 2 bases from J, the junction contained 3 bases not matched to a gene. In DNA, the CDR3 is TGTGCCAGCAGTTTAAGGACTAGCGGTACCTACGAGCAGTACTTC. Its translation: CASSLRTSGTYEQYF.

The count of this clonotype is one. V gene TRBV30 combines with J gene TRBJ2-7, with 11 bases matching TRBD2. The end of the DNA aligns better with TRBJ2-1, so the J call may be wrong. Germline V gives CDR1 GTSNPN, CDR2 SVGIG (reference sequence). The CDR3 is 15 residues long. The CDR3 is CAWVKLAGGPYEQFF. CDR3 nucleotide sequence: TGTGCCTGGGTGAAATTAGCGGGAGGGCCCTACGAGCAGTTCTTC.

This clonotype was detected many times. The chain is built from TRBV12-3 or TRBV12-4 and TRBJ1-3, with TRBD1 matching 9 bases. There are 19 residues in the CDR3. The trim removed 1 base at V and 0 bases at J, leaving 10 bases unmatched. CDR3 protein: CASSLGGTGIYSSGNTIYF. The CDR3 coding sequence is TGTGCCAGCAGTTTAGGCGGGACAGGGATTTACAGCTCTGGAAACACCATATATTTT.

This clonotype was seen more than once but under ten times. The rearrangement uses TRBV28 and TRBJ1-6, with D unresolved. The length of the CDR3 is 16 residues. The V end lost 2 bases, the J end lost 0 bases, and 8 bases lay between the germline ends. Germline V gene sequence: CDR1 MDHEN, CDR2 SYDVKM. CDR3 in amino acids: CASSLGSSSYNSPLHF. In DNA, the CDR3 is TGTGCCAGCAGTTTAGGCAGTAGCTCCTATAATTCACCCCTCCACTTT. Full variable domain (rest looked up from reference TRBV28 and TRBJ1-6): DVKVTQSSRYLVKRTGEKVFLECVQDMDHENMFWYRQDPGLGLRLIYFSYDVKMKEKGDIPEGYSVSREKKERFSLILESASTNQTSMYLCASSLGSSSYNSPLHFGNGTRLTVT.

This clonotype appeared many times. This chain connects TRBV7-3 to TRBJ2-3, with D possibly matching TRBD2 (5 bases). With 5 bases removed from V and 8 bases from J, the gap between germline ends came to 17 bases. The CDR3 runs to 14 residues. Germline V lookup: CDR1 SGHTA, CDR2 FQGTGA. The CDR3 nucleotides read TGTGCCAGCAGCCTCCTGGGAGTGGGGTCTACGCAGTATTTT. As protein: CASSLLGVGSTQYF. Together with reference TRBV7-3 and TRBJ2-3, the CDR3 gives the full variable domain: GAGVSQTPSNKVTEKGKYVELRCDPISGHTALYWYRQSLGQGPEFLIYFQGTGAADDSGLPNDRFFAVRPEGSVSTLKIQRTERGDSAVYLCASSLLGVGSTQYFGPGTRLTVL.

This clonotype was observed a single time. This chain connects TRBV7-8 to TRBJ2-7; tentatively, D is TRBD1 or TRBD2 (5 bases each). With 1 base removed from V and 8 bases from J, the gap between germline ends came to 12 bases. Germline CDR1 is SGHVS and CDR2 is FQNEAQ. CDR3 length: 13 amino acids. This chain's CDR3 is CASSLDFGAQQYF. The CDR3 DNA reads TGTGCCAGCAGCTTAGATTTCGGGGCCCAGCAGTACTTC.

Points on this clonotype: It may be a read error: a sequence one base away is much more abundant. The chain joins TRBV6-1 to TRBJ2-1, with D tentatively TRBD1 or TRBD2 (5 bases each). CDR3 length: 18 residues. Trimming removed 6 bases from V and 0 bases from J, with 21 bases in between. Germline assignment: CDR1 MNHNS and CDR2 SASEGT. The CDR3, as DNA: TGTGCCAGCAGGAGGCTCCGGGACGGACGAAGCTCCTACAATGAGCAGTTCTTC. This codes for CASRRLRDGRSSYNEQFF.

This clonotype was picked up a small number of times. The V and J genes are TRBV7-9 and TRBJ2-5; D is ambiguous. The CDR3 sequence is 12 residues long. Trimming stripped 4 bases from V and 7 bases from J, with 10 bases between. Per germline, CDR1 SEHNR and CDR2 FQNEAQ (reference sequence). In DNA, the CDR3 is TGTGCCAGCAGCTCCCACGTGGGGACCCAGTACTTC. It is translated as CASSSHVGTQYF.